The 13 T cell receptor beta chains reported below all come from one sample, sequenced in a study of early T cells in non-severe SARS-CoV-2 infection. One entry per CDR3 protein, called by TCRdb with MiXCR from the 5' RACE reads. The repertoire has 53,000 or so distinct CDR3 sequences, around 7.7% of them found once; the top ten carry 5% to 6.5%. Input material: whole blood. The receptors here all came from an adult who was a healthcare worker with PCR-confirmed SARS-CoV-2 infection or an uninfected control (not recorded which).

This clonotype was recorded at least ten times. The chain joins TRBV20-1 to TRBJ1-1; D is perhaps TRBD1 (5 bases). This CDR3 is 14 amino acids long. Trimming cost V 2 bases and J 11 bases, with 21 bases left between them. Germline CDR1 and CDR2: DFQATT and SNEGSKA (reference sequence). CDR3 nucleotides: TGCAGTGCTAGACCCACAGGCCATATTGGTCGGGCTTTCTTT. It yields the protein CSARPTGHIGRAFF.

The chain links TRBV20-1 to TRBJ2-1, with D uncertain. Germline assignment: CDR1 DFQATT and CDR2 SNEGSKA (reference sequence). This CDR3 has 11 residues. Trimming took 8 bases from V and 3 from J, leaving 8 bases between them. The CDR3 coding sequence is TGCAGTAGGAGAAACTACAATGAGCAGTTCTTC. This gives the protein CSRRNYNEQFF.

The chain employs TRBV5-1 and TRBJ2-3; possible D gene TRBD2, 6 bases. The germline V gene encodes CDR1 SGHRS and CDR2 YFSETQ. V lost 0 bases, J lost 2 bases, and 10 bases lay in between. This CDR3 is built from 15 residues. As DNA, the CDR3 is TGCGCCAGCAGCTTGGACGGGACTGACACAGATACGCAGTATTTT. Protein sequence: CASSLDGTDTDTQYF.

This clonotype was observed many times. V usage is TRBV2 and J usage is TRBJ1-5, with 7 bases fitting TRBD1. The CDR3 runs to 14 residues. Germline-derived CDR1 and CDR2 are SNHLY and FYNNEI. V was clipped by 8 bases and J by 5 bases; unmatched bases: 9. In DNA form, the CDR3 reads TGTGCCAGCGGTAGGACAGGCCCCGATCAGCCCCAGCATTTT. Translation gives CASGRTGPDQPQHF.

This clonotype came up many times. CDR3 in amino acids: CASSKDGPNQPQHF. In nucleotides, the CDR3 is TGTGCCAGCAGCAAGGACGGACCCAATCAGCCCCAGCATTTT. V and J are TRBV7-2 and TRBJ1-5; no reliable D call. CDR1 and CDR2 from the germline V gene are SGHTA and FQGNSA. V lost 5 bases to trimming and J lost 3 bases, with 11 bases between them. The CDR3 sequence is 14 residues long.

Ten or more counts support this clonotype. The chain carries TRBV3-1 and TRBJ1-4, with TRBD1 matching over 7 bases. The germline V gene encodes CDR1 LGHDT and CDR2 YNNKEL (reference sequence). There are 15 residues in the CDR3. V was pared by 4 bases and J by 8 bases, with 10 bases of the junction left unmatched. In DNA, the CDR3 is TGTGCCAGCAGCCGTTCCGGGACAGTCTCCGAAAAACTGTTTTTT. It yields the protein CASSRSGTVSEKLFF.

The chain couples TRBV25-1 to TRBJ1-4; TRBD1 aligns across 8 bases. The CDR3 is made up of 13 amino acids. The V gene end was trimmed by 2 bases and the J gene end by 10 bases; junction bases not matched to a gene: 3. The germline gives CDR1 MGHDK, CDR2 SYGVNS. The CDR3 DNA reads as TGTGCCAGCAGTGAAACAGGGGGTGGAAAACTGTTTTTT. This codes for CASSETGGGKLFF.

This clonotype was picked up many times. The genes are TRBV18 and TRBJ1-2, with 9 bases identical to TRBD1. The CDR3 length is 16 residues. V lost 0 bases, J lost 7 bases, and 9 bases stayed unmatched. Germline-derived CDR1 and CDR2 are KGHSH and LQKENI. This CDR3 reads CASSPPGQGPDVGYTF. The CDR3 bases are TGTGCCAGCTCACCACCGGGACAGGGCCCCGATGTTGGCTACACCTTC.

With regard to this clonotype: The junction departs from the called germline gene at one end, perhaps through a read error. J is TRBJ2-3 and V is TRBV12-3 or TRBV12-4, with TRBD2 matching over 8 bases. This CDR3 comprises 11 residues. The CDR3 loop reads CASSLAGTQYF. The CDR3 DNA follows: TGTGCCAGCAGCTTAGCGGGGACGCAGTATTTT.

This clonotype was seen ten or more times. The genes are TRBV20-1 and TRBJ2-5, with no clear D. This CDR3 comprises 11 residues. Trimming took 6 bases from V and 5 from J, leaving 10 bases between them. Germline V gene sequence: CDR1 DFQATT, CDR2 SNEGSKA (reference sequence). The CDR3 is CSAQIGETQYF. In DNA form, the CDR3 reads TGCAGTGCCCAGATTGGGGAGACCCAGTACTTC.

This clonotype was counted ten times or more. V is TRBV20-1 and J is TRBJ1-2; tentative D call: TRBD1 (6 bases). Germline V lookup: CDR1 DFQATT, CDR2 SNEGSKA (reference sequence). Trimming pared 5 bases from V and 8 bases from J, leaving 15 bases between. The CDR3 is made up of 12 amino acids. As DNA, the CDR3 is TGCAGTGCTGAAGACAGGTCTGGGGGCTACACCTTC. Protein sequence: CSAEDRSGGYTF.

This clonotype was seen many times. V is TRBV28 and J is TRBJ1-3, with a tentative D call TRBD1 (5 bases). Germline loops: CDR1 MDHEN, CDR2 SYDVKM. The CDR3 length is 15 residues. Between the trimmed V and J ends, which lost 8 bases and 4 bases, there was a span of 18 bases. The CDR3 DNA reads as TGTGCCAGCCTCCCAATAAAGGGGAGAGGAAACACCATATATTTT. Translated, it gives CASLPIKGRGNTIYF.

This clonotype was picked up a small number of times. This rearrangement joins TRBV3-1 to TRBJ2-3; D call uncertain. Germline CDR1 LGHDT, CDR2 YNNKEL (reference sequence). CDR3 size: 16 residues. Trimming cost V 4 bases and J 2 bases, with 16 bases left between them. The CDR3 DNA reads TGTGCCAGCAGCCTTCATGACTCCGCCTCCACAGATACGCAGTATTTT. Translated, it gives CASSLHDSASTDTQYF.